Listed below are T cell receptor beta chains from one sample, sequenced in a study of T cells in Graves' hyperthyroidism and ophthalmopathy. MiXCR was run by TCRdb on the multiplex PCR reads, yielding one entry per CDR3 protein. The table includes roughly 300,000 distinct CDR3 sequences, around a quarter detected once. The specimen was blood. The receptors were gathered from a man between 35 and 55 years old with Graves' hyperthyroidism that later progressed to Graves' ophthalmopathy. Both conserved end residues are part of each CDR3. Each record gives: D gene, clone size, J gene, V gene, CDR3 protein, CDR3 DNA. A D gene is named only where the DNA matches it firmly. The size field is filled for only some rows; it gives once, few, many or a size class.

>-|few|TRBJ2-7|TRBV7-2
CASSPPVAEQYF
TGTGCCAGCAGCCCGCCGGTCGCCGAGCAGTACTTC
>TRBD1|many|TRBJ2-7|TRBV6-5
CASSRFGQGSPYEQYF
TGTGCCAGCAGTCGATTTGGACAGGGTTCCCCTTACGAGCAGTACTTC
>-|many|TRBJ1-5|TRBV19
CASSPLWDSNQPQHF
TGTGCCAGTAGTCCCTTGTGGGACAGCAATCAGCCCCAGCATTTT
>-|many|TRBJ2-5|TRBV3-1
CASSQEEETQYF
TGTGCCAGCAGCCAAGAAGAGGAGACCCAGTACTTC
>-|many|TRBJ1-2|TRBV28
CASSLTGNWGYTF
TGTGCCAGCAGTTTAACGGGGAATTGGGGCTACACCTTC
>TRBD2|many|TRBJ2-2|TRBV19
CASSIATSGRGTGELFF
TGTGCCAGTAGTATTGCGACTAGCGGGAGGGGCACCGGGGAGCTGTTTTTT
>-|many|TRBJ1-2|TRBV27
CASSRGSRWGYTF
TGTGCCAGCAGCCGAGGCTCCCGGTGGGGCTACACCTTC
>-|many|TRBJ1-1|TRBV24-1
CATSDPGSGTEAFF
TGTGCCACCAGTGACCCGGGGAGCGGCACTGAAGCTTTCTTT
>-|-|TRBJ1-2|TRBV7-2
CASSLQGINGYTF
TGTGCCAGCAGCTTACAGGGGATAAATGGCTACACCTTC
>-|many|TRBJ2-7|TRBV4-2
CASSQGIASYEQYF
TGTGCCAGCAGCCAAGGTATTGCGTCCTACGAGCAGTACTTC
>-|many|TRBJ2-3|TRBV29-1
CSVDPSDTQYF
TGCAGCGTTGACCCCTCCGATACGCAGTATTTT
>-|many|TRBJ2-5|TRBV20-1
CSARGAFGTQYF
TGCAGTGCCCGGGGGGCGTTCGGGACCCAGTACTTC
>TRBD2|many|TRBJ2-7|TRBV20-1
CSARGSSGRALDVEQYF
TGCAGTGCTAGAGGGTCTAGCGGGAGGGCCTTAGATGTCGAGCAGTACTTC
>TRBD1|-|TRBJ2-7|TRBV6-1
CASSRDRGRYEQYF
TGTGCCAGTTCCAGGGACAGGGGGCGGTACGAGCAGTACTTC
>-|many|TRBJ2-1|TRBV7-6
CASSLAPPPQAGEFF
TGTGCCAGCAGCTTAGCCCCACCCCCGCAGGCGGGCGAGTTCTTC
>TRBD2|-|TRBJ2-5|TRBV12-3/TRBV12-4
CASSIREGRQETQYF
TGTGCCAGCAGTATAAGGGAGGGAAGACAAGAGACCCAGTACTTC
>-|many|TRBJ2-5|TRBV6-1
CASSELGDQETQYF
TGTGCCAGCAGTGAGCTGGGCGATCAAGAGACCCAGTACTTC
>-|many|TRBJ1-5|TRBV19
CASSIDRQPQHF
TGTGCCAGTAGTATAGATCGCCAGCCCCAGCATTTT
>TRBD1|-|TRBJ1-6|TRBV7-2
CASSRDRGFSPLHF
TGTGCCAGCAGCCGGGACAGGGGATTTTCACCCCTCCACTTT
>TRBD1|many|TRBJ2-6|TRBV27
CASRQGVSGANVLTF
TGTGCCAGCAGACAGGGGGTCTCTGGGGCCAACGTCCTGACTTTC
>-|-|TRBJ1-5|TRBV6-2/TRBV6-3
CASSARTGSNQPQHF
TGTGCCAGCAGTGCCAGAACAGGGAGCAATCAGCCCCAGCATTTT
>-|many|TRBJ2-2|TRBV12-3/TRBV12-4
CASSQNHGTGELFF
TGTGCCAGCAGCCAGAATCATGGGACCGGGGAGCTGTTTTTT
>TRBD1|many|TRBJ1-2|TRBV2
CASSGGQGASYGYTF
TGTGCCAGCAGTGGCGGACAGGGGGCGTCCTATGGCTACACCTTC
>-|many|TRBJ1-4|TRBV28
CASSFPTNEKLFF
TGTGCCAGCAGTTTTCCAACTAATGAAAAACTGTTTTTT
>-|many|TRBJ1-5|TRBV24-1
CATSDAPRGGVFVQPQHF
TGTGCCACCAGTGATGCCCCTCGTGGGGGGGTGTTTGTTCAGCCCCAGCATTTT
>-|many|TRBJ2-5|TRBV15
CATSRVDSEQETQYF
TGTGCCACCAGCAGAGTGGACAGCGAACAAGAGACCCAGTACTTC
>-|many|TRBJ2-2|TRBV24-1
CATSEPMPDTQVFANTGELFF
TGTGCCACCAGTGAGCCGATGCCAGATACCCAAGTGTTCGCGAACACCGGGGAGCTGTTTTTT
>-|many|TRBJ2-5|TRBV12-3/TRBV12-4
CASSLDYEETQYF
TGTGCCAGCAGTTTGGACTATGAAGAGACCCAGTACTTC
>TRBD1|few|TRBJ2-2|TRBV24-1
CATEGRDREAGELFF
TGTGCCACCGAAGGAAGGGACAGGGAAGCCGGGGAGCTGTTTTTT
>-|many|TRBJ1-1|TRBV27
CASSLVTANTEAFF
TGTGCCAGCAGTTTAGTGACGGCGAACACTGAAGCTTTCTTT
>TRBD2|many|TRBJ2-5|TRBV20-1
CSARDSRAGTRETQYF
TGCAGTGCTAGAGATTCCCGAGCGGGAACACGAGAGACCCAGTACTTC
>-|many|TRBJ2-6|TRBV6-1
CASYGHSGANVLTF
TGTGCCAGCTATGGGCACTCTGGGGCCAACGTCCTGACTTTC
>-|many|TRBJ1-5|TRBV12-5
CASKGVDQPQHF
TGTGCTAGCAAAGGGGTTGATCAGCCCCAGCATTTT
>-|many|TRBJ2-5|TRBV24-1
CATSGGLDETQYF
TGTGCCACCAGTGGGGGTCTCGACGAGACCCAGTACTTC
>-|-|TRBJ2-5|TRBV29-1
CSVEWDFEETQYF
TGCAGCGTTGAATGGGACTTCGAAGAGACCCAGTACTTC
>-|many|TRBJ1-1|TRBV6-5
CASSYNGPNTEAFF
TGTGCCAGCAGTTACAACGGCCCCAACACTGAAGCTTTCTTT
>-|many|TRBJ1-5|TRBV27
CASRADIGRNQPQHF
TGTGCCAGCAGGGCCGACATAGGCCGTAATCAGCCCCAGCATTTT
>-|many|TRBJ1-1|TRBV14
CASSQPSPGWNTEAFF
TGTGCCAGCAGCCAACCTTCGCCGGGATGGAACACTGAAGCTTTCTTT
>TRBD1|many|TRBJ2-7|TRBV10-3
CAISARTGYYEQYF
TGTGCCATCAGTGCCCGGACAGGGTACTACGAGCAGTACTTC
>-|-|TRBJ2-5|TRBV20-1
CSASRALGPQETQYF
TGCAGTGCTAGCCGAGCGCTGGGGCCTCAAGAGACCCAGTACTTC
>TRBD1|-|TRBJ1-1|TRBV20-1
CSAKYRGPMNTEAFF
TGCAGTGCTAAATACAGGGGACCAATGAACACTGAAGCTTTCTTT
>TRBD2|many|TRBJ2-7|TRBV7-2
CASNSGGLASYEQYF
TGTGCCAGCAATTCCGGCGGACTAGCTAGTTACGAGCAGTACTTC
>-|many|TRBJ1-6|TRBV6-1
CASRKDPSNDSPLHF
TGTGCCAGCAGGAAAGACCCATCCAACGATTCACCCCTCCACTTT
>TRBD1|many|TRBJ2-7|TRBV30
CAFRDRNYEQYF
TGTGCCTTCCGGGACAGAAACTACGAGCAGTACTTC
>-|many|TRBJ1-3|TRBV12-5
CASGPPPGYSGNTIYF
TGTGCTAGTGGTCCCCCCCCGGGATACTCTGGAAACACCATATATTTT
>-|many|TRBJ1-2|TRBV30
CAWSVHGSYGYTF
TGTGCCTGGAGTGTACACGGGAGCTATGGCTACACCTTC
>-|-|TRBJ1-2|TRBV30
CACRECGYTF
TGTGCCTGCAGAGAATGTGGCTACACCTTC
>TRBD2|many|TRBJ2-2|TRBV7-9
CASTSSGRAPGELFF
TGTGCCAGCACCTCTAGCGGGAGGGCCCCCGGGGAGCTGTTTTTT
>TRBD2|many|TRBJ2-7|TRBV28
CASTNRLAGSYEQYF
TGTGCCAGCACCAACCGACTAGCGGGGTCATACGAGCAGTACTTC
>-|-|TRBJ2-5|TRBV6-1
CASTGAEETQYF
TGTGCCAGCACGGGGGCTGAAGAGACCCAGTACTTC
>-|many|TRBJ2-7|TRBV7-2
CASRKAAVYEQYF
TGTGCCAGCAGAAAAGCGGCAGTCTACGAGCAGTACTTC
>-|-|TRBJ2-7|TRBV6-2/TRBV6-3
CASSPGSTGEQYF
TGTGCCAGCAGTCCAGGTTCCACGGGGGAGCAGTACTTC